Listed here are 15 T cell receptor beta chains from one sample, sequenced in a study of T-cell memory formation after mild COVID-19. TCRdb reprocessed the 5' RACE reads via MiXCR and lists one record per CDR3 protein. This sample has about 340,000 distinct CDR3 sequences, with 20% to 25% found just once. The sample comprised PBMCs or a T cell subset sorted from them (not recorded which). These receptors came from an adult woman who had mild COVID-19 (a few samples of this study predate the infection). Cell type and time point are not known.

DNA for the CDR3: TGTGCCAGCAGCTCACAGGGGGCCCTTCGTGGAGGCTACACCTTC. Residues: CASSSQGALRGGYTF. The chain joins TRBV7-8 to TRBJ1-2, with 9 bases fitting TRBD1. The CDR3 runs 15 residues. V gave up 4 bases and J gave up 8 bases; unmatched junction bases: 11. Germline loops: CDR1 SGHVS, CDR2 FQNEAQ.

The chain has TRBV7-7 and TRBJ2-5, with TRBD2 matching 10 bases. Germline V lookup: CDR1 SSHAT, CDR2 FNYEAQ (reference sequence). This CDR3 is built from 17 residues. With V trimmed by 1 base and J by 3 bases, 8 bases remained unmatched. CDR3 sequence: CASSLGSSLAGEETQYF. CDR3 coding DNA: TGTGCCAGCAGCTTAGGGAGCTCGCTAGCGGGAGAAGAGACCCAGTACTTC.

This clonotype appeared a few times. The chain uses TRBV7-9 and TRBJ2-1; D ambiguous. Trimming left V 8 bases short and J 9 bases short, with 26 bases between. CDR3 length: 16 amino acids. CDR1 and CDR2 (germline): SEHNR, FQNEAQ (reference sequence). The CDR3 DNA reads TGTGCCAGCGGACCCGAATCCGGTGGGTCGGTTACTGAGCAGTTCTTC. This gives the protein CASGPESGGSVTEQFF.

This clonotype has only a few counts. The chain uses TRBV20-1 and TRBJ2-5, with 12 bases aligning to TRBD1. The germline V gene encodes CDR1 DFQATT and CDR2 SNEGSKA (reference sequence). V shed 2 bases and J 6 bases; nucleotides not matched to a gene: 4. The CDR3 is 14 amino acids. The CDR3 DNA is TGCAGTGCTAGACCGGGACAGGGGGCCCAGACCCAGTACTTC. It encodes CSARPGQGAQTQYF.

V usage is TRBV7-9 and J usage is TRBJ2-3; D remains unclear. Germline-derived CDR1 and CDR2 are SEHNR and FQNEAQ (reference sequence). The CDR3 spans 12 residues. The ends were cut back, 2 bases at V and 3 bases at J, with 3 bases in the middle. The CDR3 is CASSLQTDTQYF. The CDR3, as DNA: TGTGCCAGCAGCTTACAGACAGATACGCAGTATTTT.

The rearrangement joins TRBV3-1 to TRBJ1-2, with TRBD1 identical over 9 bases. The CDR3 totals 18 residues. Germline CDR1 reads LGHDT; CDR2 reads YNNKEL (reference sequence). Trimming at V came to 3 bases and at J to 7 bases, leaving 18 bases not matched to a gene. CDR3 in DNA: TGTGCCAGCAGCCATGAGCTGCCCGGGACAGGGTCAATGAGTGGCTACACCTTC. This gives the protein CASSHELPGTGSMSGYTF.

The chain is built from TRBV19 and TRBJ1-5; D remains unclear. V lost 6 bases and J 1 base, leaving 13 bases between the germline ends. CDR1 is LNHDA, CDR2 SQIVND, per germline (reference sequence). This CDR3 is built from 15 residues. The CDR3 reads CASSTQVVSNQPQHF. The CDR3 region has the DNA TGTGCCAGTAGCACCCAGGTCGTGAGCAATCAGCCCCAGCATTTT.

The chain combines TRBV27 with TRBJ1-4, with D perhaps matching TRBD1 (5 bases). The ends were cut back, 6 bases at V and 3 bases at J, with 11 bases in the middle. Looked up from germline, CDR1 is MNHEY and CDR2 is SMNVEV (reference sequence). The CDR3 contains 14 residues. CDR3 amino acids: CASRHGTANEKLFF. The CDR3, as DNA: TGTGCCAGCAGACACGGGACGGCTAATGAAAAACTGTTTTTT.

This chain links TRBV7-9 with TRBJ2-7; a possible D gene is TRBD1 (6 bases). Germline CDR1 is SEHNR and CDR2 is FQNEAQ (reference sequence). CDR3 size: 17 residues. The V and J ends lost 5 bases and 3 bases respectively, with 23 bases between them. The CDR3 nucleotides read TGTGCCAGCAGCCATCATCCGGGTCGAGGGGGACACTACGAGCAGTACTTC. This gives the protein CASSHHPGRGGHYEQYF.

The chain has TRBV5-1 and TRBJ2-1, with TRBD1 matching over 7 bases. The J segment lost 6 bases and the V segment lost 4 bases, leaving 7 bases of the junction unmatched. This CDR3 is built from 14 residues. The germline gives CDR1 SGHRS, CDR2 YFSETQ. CDR3 sequence reads: CASSPGTAPNEQFF. The CDR3 DNA reads TGCGCCAGCAGCCCCGGGACAGCCCCCAATGAGCAGTTCTTC. Supplemented by reference TRBV5-1 and TRBJ2-1, the full variable domain reads KAGVTQTPRYLIKTRGQQVTLSCSPISGHRSVSWYQQTPGQGLQFLFEYFSETQRNKGNFPGRFSGRQFSNSRSEMNVSTLELGDSALYLCASSPGTAPNEQFFGPGTRLTVL.

The rearrangement links TRBV11-2 to TRBJ1-4; 8 bases agree with TRBD1. Per germline, CDR1 SGHAT and CDR2 FQNNGV. V gave up 6 bases and J gave up 7 bases; unmatched junction bases: 7. CDR3 size: 14 residues. The CDR3 is CASRRRQGSEKLFF. The CDR3 bases are TGTGCCAGCAGGAGGAGACAGGGGTCTGAAAAACTGTTTTTT.

The chain links TRBV7-8 to TRBJ1-5, with 7 nucleotides matching TRBD1. CDR1 is SGHVS, CDR2 FQNEAQ, per germline. This CDR3 has 15 amino acids. Losses at the gene ends were 5 bases for V and 0 bases for J; bases not matched to a gene: 4. CDR3 sequence: CASSRQGNSNQPQHF. The CDR3 nucleotides read TGTGCCAGCAGCCGACAGGGTAATAGCAATCAGCCCCAGCATTTT.

This clonotype was counted between two and nine times. The chain carries TRBV20-1 and TRBJ1-5, with a weak D call TRBD1 (5 bases). The CDR3 extends over 14 amino acids. V dropped 6 bases and J dropped 4 bases, with 16 bases sitting between them. Germline assignment: CDR1 DFQATT and CDR2 SNEGSKA (reference sequence). CDR3 residues: CSASTGTDNQPQHF. In nucleotides, the CDR3 is TGCAGTGCCAGTACCGGGACCGATAATCAGCCCCAGCATTTT.

This clonotype was seen a few times. The chain recombines TRBV11-3 with TRBJ2-3; TRBD1 agrees at 8 bases. The CDR3 runs to 14 residues. V lost 5 bases to trimming and J lost 5 bases; unmatched junction nucleotides: 6. Germline V gene sequence: CDR1 SGHNT, CDR2 YENEEA. Here the CDR3 reads CASSEGTGRDTQYF. The CDR3 DNA reads as TGTGCCAGCAGCGAAGGGACAGGACGAGATACGCAGTATTTT.

Only one count was recorded for this clonotype. The CDR3 sequence is CASSQDGGPNTEAFF. In DNA form, the CDR3 reads TGCGCCAGCAGCCAAGACGGGGGGCCCAACACTGAAGCTTTCTTT. The chain uses TRBV4-3 and TRBJ1-1; possibly TRBD1 for D (6 bases). The V gene lost 0 bases and the J gene lost 2 bases, with 10 bases spanning the gap. CDR1 and CDR2 (germline): LGHNA, YSLEER. The CDR3 has 15 amino acids.